This T cell receptor beta chain comes out of a study of T cell responses to AZD1222 COVID-19 vaccine. The repertoire was sequenced with immunoSEQ multiplex PCR; TCRdb's copy has only in-frame clones and lacks some. The sample yields just under 90,000 clones, 88% seen once. Concerning this clone itself: What it binds is not known.

General study points: Most donors were white British, females outnumbered males, and clonal diversity was possibly underestimated. Close to half of all spike-specific TCRs reportedly target regions of the variants that are unmutated. The CD4 TCRs associated with vaccination extended across spike and predominated at 160-218 and 743-854. No repertoire was sampled before or during the peak T cell response, only after it.

The germline V and J ends were trimmed by 4 bases and 5 bases, with 8 bases remaining between them. Germline CDR1 and CDR2: SNHLY and FYNNEI. The CDR3 is 13 amino acids. The sequencing used peripheral blood, collected on day 0 of AZD1222 vaccination. This clonotype originated in an adult in good health. The chain carries TRBV2 and TRBJ2-2; D gene uncertain. DNA for the CDR3: TGTGCCAGCAGTGTCTCGCGGACCGGGGAGCTGTTTTTT. Its translation: CASSVSRTGELFF.